This entry describes one T cell receptor (beta chain). Clones were sequenced by immunoSEQ multiplex PCR, and TCRdb holds only the in-frame ones, with some missing. The sample consists of about 58,000 clones, approximately 91% of them appearing once. Cells were sorted from thawed PBMC rested overnight and stained with GMM-loaded CD1B tetramer, viability dye and anti-CD3. The lipid loaded on the CD1B tetramers was C32 glucose monomycolate from Rhodococcus equi. Germline V gene lookup returns CDR1 LGHNA and CDR2 YSLEER. Losses at the gene ends were 1 base for V and 2 bases for J; bases not matched to a gene: 6. The CDR3 contains 16 residues. This entry is derived from a study of T cells in tuberculosis.

This TCR came from an adult woman with latent tuberculosis. The chain is built from TRBV4-3 and TRBJ2-3; TRBD1 agrees at 7 bases. The specimen sequenced was CD1b-GMM tetramer-negative cells sorted from PBMCs. CDR3 protein: CASSQATGHNTDTQYF. The CDR3, as DNA: TGCGCCAGCAGCCAAGCGACAGGGCACAACACAGATACGCAGTATTTT.